A selection of T cell receptor beta chains follows, all from one sample in a study of cytomegalovirus exposure and HLA in healthy donors. The protocol was immunoSEQ multiplex PCR, while the TCRdb copy is restricted to in-frame clones and leaves out a portion. Here the sample spans about 70,000 clones, 75% to 90% being singletons. Sequenced: PBMCs. These receptors originate from a woman aged 30 to 39 in good health and CMV-seronegative. The CDR3 runs from the conserved cysteine through the conserved F or W. The D gene is left open where the match is weak. Size is stated for part of the rows, as once, few or many counts, or as a class when the clone is expanded.

v_gene: TRBV6-4
abundance: NA
len: 15
d_gene: NA
j_gene: TRBJ2-7
CDR3nt: TGTGCCAGCAGTGAATGGAGGGACGGCCCCTACGAGCAGTACTTC
CDR3aa: CASSEWRDGPYEQYF

v_gene: TRBV28
abundance: NA
len: 14
d_gene: NA
j_gene: TRBJ1-1
CDR3nt: TGTGCCAGCACCCTGAATACGCGAGGGGGTGAAGCTTTCTTT
CDR3aa: CASTLNTRGGEAFF

v_gene: TRBV18
abundance: NA
len: 17
d_gene: NA
j_gene: TRBJ2-1
CDR3nt: TGTGCCAGCTCACCAAAGTCTACTAGCAAGCCCTACAATGAGCAGTTCTTC
CDR3aa: CASSPKSTSKPYNEQFF

v_gene: TRBV5-1
abundance: once
len: 14
d_gene: TRBD1
j_gene: TRBJ2-7
CDR3nt: TGCGCCAGCAGCATGAGACAGGGGGGGGACGAGCAGTACTTC
CDR3aa: CASSMRQGGDEQYF

v_gene: TRBV19
abundance: NA
len: 14
d_gene: TRBD1
j_gene: TRBJ2-1
CDR3nt: TGTGCCAGTACCCAGACAGGGTACACGAATGAGCAGTTCTTC
CDR3aa: CASTQTGYTNEQFF

v_gene: TRBV5-8
abundance: NA
len: 17
d_gene: TRBD1
j_gene: TRBJ1-5
CDR3nt: TGTGCCAGCAGCTTGGGGGGACAGGCGTATAGCAATCAGCCCCAGCATTTT
CDR3aa: CASSLGGQAYSNQPQHF

v_gene: TRBV7-9
abundance: NA
len: 13
d_gene: NA
j_gene: TRBJ2-5
CDR3nt: TGTGCCAGCACCCGAGGGGGACGGGAGACCCAGTACTTC
CDR3aa: CASTRGGRETQYF

v_gene: TRBV7-2
abundance: once
len: 14
d_gene: TRBD1
j_gene: TRBJ1-1
CDR3nt: TGTGCCAGCAGCTACTACAGGGGGCACACTGAAGCTTTCTTT
CDR3aa: CASSYYRGHTEAFF

v_gene: TRBV5-1
abundance: NA
len: 18
d_gene: TRBD1
j_gene: TRBJ2-7
CDR3nt: TGCGCCAGCAGCCGTAGAATCGTGCCGGGACAGGGGCGGCACGAGCAGTACTTC
CDR3aa: CASSRRIVPGQGRHEQYF

v_gene: TRBV28
abundance: NA
len: 20
d_gene: TRBD1
j_gene: TRBJ2-3
CDR3nt: TGTGCCAGCAGTTTATCTCGGACAGGCCCTTCCTCCCTAAACACAGATACGCAGTATTTT
CDR3aa: CASSLSRTGPSSLNTDTQYF

v_gene: TRBV21-1
abundance: NA
len: 17
d_gene: NA
j_gene: TRBJ1-5
CDR3nt: TGTGCCAGCAGCAGGGAGACAGGGGTTTTGGGGCATCAGCCCCAGCATTTT
CDR3aa: CASSRETGVLGHQPQHF

v_gene: TRBV19
abundance: NA
len: 12
d_gene: TRBD1
j_gene: TRBJ1-1
CDR3nt: TGTGCCAGTCGATCAGGGGGCACTGAAGCTTTCTTT
CDR3aa: CASRSGGTEAFF

v_gene: TRBV5-1
abundance: NA
len: 14
d_gene: NA
j_gene: TRBJ1-2
CDR3nt: TGCGCCAGCAGCTTGGCCAATGAGCGCTATGGCTACACCTTC
CDR3aa: CASSLANERYGYTF

v_gene: TRBV30
abundance: NA
len: 13
d_gene: TRBD1
j_gene: TRBJ2-7
CDR3nt: TGTGCCTGGAGTCCAGGGGGCTTCTACGAGCAGTACTTC
CDR3aa: CAWSPGGFYEQYF

v_gene: TRBV5-1
abundance: NA
len: 15
d_gene: NA
j_gene: TRBJ2-3
CDR3nt: TGCGCCAGCAGCTTGGTAGGTAGCAGCACAGATACGCAGTATTTT
CDR3aa: CASSLVGSSTDTQYF

v_gene: TRBV19
abundance: NA
len: 13
d_gene: NA
j_gene: TRBJ1-1
CDR3nt: TGTGCCAGTAATATTGAGGGGAACACTGAAGCTTTCTTT
CDR3aa: CASNIEGNTEAFF

v_gene: TRBV6-5
abundance: NA
len: 16
d_gene: TRBD1
j_gene: TRBJ2-7
CDR3nt: TGTGCCAGCAGTTACCACCCGGGACAGGGGGCAGACGAGCAGTACTTC
CDR3aa: CASSYHPGQGADEQYF

v_gene: TRBV30
abundance: NA
len: 13
d_gene: TRBD1
j_gene: TRBJ1-2
CDR3nt: TGTGCCTGGTCGTTTGACAGGGTTGGTGGCTACACCTTC
CDR3aa: CAWSFDRVGGYTF

v_gene: TRBV28
abundance: NA
len: 13
d_gene: NA
j_gene: TRBJ1-1
CDR3nt: TGTGCCAGCAGCCTAAGAGGGGGCACTGAAGCTTTCTTT
CDR3aa: CASSLRGGTEAFF

v_gene: TRBV5-4
abundance: NA
len: 14
d_gene: NA
j_gene: TRBJ2-7
CDR3nt: TGTGCCAGCAGCTTGCCTTCACAGGGTCACGAGCAGTACTTC
CDR3aa: CASSLPSQGHEQYF

v_gene: TRBV6-5
abundance: NA
len: 15
d_gene: TRBD2
j_gene: TRBJ2-7
CDR3nt: TGTGCCAGCAGTTACTCTTGGGGGGGTTCCTACGAGCAGTACTTC
CDR3aa: CASSYSWGGSYEQYF

v_gene: TRBV10-3
abundance: few
len: 14
d_gene: NA
j_gene: TRBJ1-3
CDR3nt: TGTGCCATCAGTCCTACAGGGTACGGAAACACCATATATTTT
CDR3aa: CAISPTGYGNTIYF

v_gene: TRBV4-2
abundance: NA
len: 17
d_gene: TRBD1
j_gene: TRBJ1-4
CDR3nt: TGTGCCAGCAGCCGGGACAGTTCCCATATGAGAAAAGAAAAACTGTTTTTT
CDR3aa: CASSRDSSHMRKEKLFF

v_gene: TRBV7-2
abundance: NA
len: 16
d_gene: TRBD2
j_gene: TRBJ2-3
CDR3nt: TGTGCCAGCAGCTTATTGGCTAGCGGGAGAACAGATACGCAGTATTTT
CDR3aa: CASSLLASGRTDTQYF

v_gene: TRBV19
abundance: NA
len: 13
d_gene: TRBD2
j_gene: TRBJ2-3
CDR3nt: TGTGCCTCCAGTGGCGGGAGTCGAGATACGCAGTATTTT
CDR3aa: CASSGGSRDTQYF

v_gene: TRBV7-3
abundance: NA
len: 13
d_gene: NA
j_gene: TRBJ2-5
CDR3nt: TGTGCCAGCAGCGTAGACTACCAAGAGACCCAGTACTTC
CDR3aa: CASSVDYQETQYF

v_gene: TRBV11-2
abundance: once
len: 17
d_gene: NA
j_gene: TRBJ2-1
CDR3nt: TGTGCCAGCAGCTTAGGTGTTCAGGGGATCCCGGCAGATGAGCAGTTCTTC
CDR3aa: CASSLGVQGIPADEQFF

v_gene: TRBV5-6
abundance: NA
len: 12
d_gene: NA
j_gene: TRBJ2-1
CDR3nt: TGTGCCAGCAGCTTGGTTAGCAGCGAGCAGTTCTTC
CDR3aa: CASSLVSSEQFF

v_gene: TRBV7-2
abundance: once
len: 16
d_gene: NA
j_gene: TRBJ1-2
CDR3nt: TGTGCCAGCAGCGAAAATCCAGGGGCGGCTTCGGACGGCTACACCTTC
CDR3aa: CASSENPGAASDGYTF

v_gene: TRBV11-3
abundance: NA
len: 14
d_gene: NA
j_gene: TRBJ2-1
CDR3nt: TGTGCCAGCAGCCCGCAGGGGGGCCTTGGTGAGCAGTTCTTC
CDR3aa: CASSPQGGLGEQFF

v_gene: TRBV9
abundance: NA
len: 14
d_gene: TRBD2
j_gene: TRBJ2-3
CDR3nt: TGTGCCAGCAGCGTAGTGGCGGGAGCAGATACGCAGTATTTT
CDR3aa: CASSVVAGADTQYF